This T cell receptor beta chain was captured in a study of shared clonotypes between healthy human individuals (TCRdb year 2020). Describing the broader study: A couple of women and a few men aged 18 to 49 years were included in the cohort. For each donor, CD4 naive and CD4 memory were each given three plates, CD8 naive was given two plates, and CD8 memory was given one plate. To estimate repertoire size and how much clonotype sharing occurs between individuals, the study deeply sequenced the blood TCR repertoires of roughly 5 healthy adults. Different laboratories and diverse techniques were used to prepare libraries and sequence TCR repertoires, to increase sequencing depth and limit assay-specific biases. Per donor, leukapheresis produced somewhere between about 0.94 and 10 billion PBMCs.

The donors were healthy, HIV-negative adults with no recently reported acute infections or vaccinations. All donors were Caucasian adults living in Nashville, Tennessee, USA. CD4+ T cells were enriched through magnetic negative selection, after which naive cells were positively selected on CD45RA and the remaining negative fraction served as the memory subset. After blood collection by leukapheresis, PBMCs were isolated using Ficoll-Histopaque density gradient centrifugation and then cryopreserved in the vapor phase of liquid nitrogen. Analytical flow cytometry was used to check the purity and quantity of every magnetically sorted T cell population. Genomic DNA was isolated from every sorted fraction and measured by UV absorbance on a Nanodrop 2000c. Using the deep immunoSEQ assay, multiplex PCR amplified TCR CDR3 regions from genomic DNA. For each cell subset, the extracted genomic DNA was distributed evenly across all wells of several immunoSEQ 96-well plates, and each plate served as one replicate. For sorted subsets, each replicate PCR was loaded with roughly 190 ng genomic DNA, equivalent to about 30,000 T cell genomes. Purified libraries were quantified with a Qubit 3.0 fluorometer, sized on a Bioanalyzer 2100, and re-quantified with the KAPA Library Quantification kit. A separate single-read 150-cycle Illumina NextSeq 550 flow cell was used to sequence each immunoSEQ 96-well plate. The original methods were these. The immunoSEQ output contained only junctional sequences without quality scores, so filtering could not match that applied to full-length reads. Sequences were annotated with PyIR, a Python wrapper for IgBLAST v1.9, using IMGT germline references to assign V/J genes and CDR3. Reads with weak V/J assignments (E-value above 1e-6), missing CDR3, stop codons, out-of-frame junctions, or ambiguous translated residues were removed. V3J clonotypes were defined as sequences sharing an identical inferred V gene, J gene, and CDR3 amino acid sequence. Percentage overlap between repertoires was calculated by dividing the number of shared unique clonotypes by the size of the smaller repertoire. Repertoire richness was assessed with RTK rarefaction, the Chao1 estimator, and Recon v2.1 estimates of unobserved clonotypes. OLGA was used to compute generation probabilities for all TCRbeta clonotypes that the gDNA method yielded from a few donors. The table comes from immuneACCESS by way of TCRdb, which keeps in-frame sequences with V and J called. Part of the clones is missing from these tables; in studies checked, under half for an unresolved V gene and the rest for unknown reasons. V and J calls and clone size come straight from that table; D and trimming were deduced from the DNA. The sample data list a few million clones, and under 97% of these were observed just once. The top ten constitute roughly 0.13% of the sample.

Overall study results and their limits: Based on pairwise subsampling, the degree of clonotype sharing among donors was expected to be affected by sequencing depth. Rarefaction of sorted-subset datasets indicated incomplete sequencing despite the large sequencing depth. Sampling was restricted to blood, and TCR repertoires in tissue are likely to differ from TCR repertoires in blood. The small number of donors limited the genetic and exposure-history diversity represented. Larger estimated clonotype richness was generally found for naive subsets than for memory subsets. When a few donors were compared, the shared fraction of clonotypes was about 5.2% for naive CD4, roughly 3.3% for naive CD8, more than 2% for memory CD4, and around 0.37% for memory CD8. Compared with non-shared clonotypes, clonotypes shared by all four sorted-subset donors had higher generation probabilities.

Concerning this clone: This receptor's antigen is unknown. Base qualities were left out, and no much larger clone turns up one base away.

Sequencing was performed on naive CD4+ T cells sorted from blood. The meaning of the sample's cell subset or site label: CD45RA+ positively selected. The sequence was obtained from a man younger than 30 in good health.

The DNA sequence is as follows: TGTGCAAGTCGCTTAGCGTGCGGGGGGCTCTCCTACGAGCAGTACTTC. This encodes CASRLACGGLSYEQYF. The chain uses TRBV12-2 and TRBJ2-7; TRBD2 was called by the table and not checked on the DNA. TRBV12-2 is assigned pseudogene status. Including cysteine and phenylalanine, the CDR3 has 16 amino acids. The only DNA kept is the CDR3, 48 bases in frame from the first base.